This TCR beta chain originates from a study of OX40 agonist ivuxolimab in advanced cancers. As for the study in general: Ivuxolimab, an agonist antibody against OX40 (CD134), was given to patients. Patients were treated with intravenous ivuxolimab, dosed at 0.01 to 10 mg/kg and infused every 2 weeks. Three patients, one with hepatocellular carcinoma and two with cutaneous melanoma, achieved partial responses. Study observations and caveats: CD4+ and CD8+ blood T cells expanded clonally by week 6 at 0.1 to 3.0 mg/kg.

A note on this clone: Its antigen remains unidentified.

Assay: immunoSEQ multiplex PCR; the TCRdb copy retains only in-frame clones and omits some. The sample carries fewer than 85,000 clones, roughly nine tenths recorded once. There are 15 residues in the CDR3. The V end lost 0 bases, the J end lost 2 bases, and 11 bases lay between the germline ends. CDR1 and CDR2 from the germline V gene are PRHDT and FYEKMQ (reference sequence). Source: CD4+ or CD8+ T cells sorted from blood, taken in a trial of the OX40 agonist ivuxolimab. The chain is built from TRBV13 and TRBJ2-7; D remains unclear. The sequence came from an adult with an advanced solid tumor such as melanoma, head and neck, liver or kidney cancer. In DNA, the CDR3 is TGTGCCAGCAGCTTAGGTAGTAGCAAAACCTACGAGCAGTACTTC. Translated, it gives CASSLGSSKTYEQYF.